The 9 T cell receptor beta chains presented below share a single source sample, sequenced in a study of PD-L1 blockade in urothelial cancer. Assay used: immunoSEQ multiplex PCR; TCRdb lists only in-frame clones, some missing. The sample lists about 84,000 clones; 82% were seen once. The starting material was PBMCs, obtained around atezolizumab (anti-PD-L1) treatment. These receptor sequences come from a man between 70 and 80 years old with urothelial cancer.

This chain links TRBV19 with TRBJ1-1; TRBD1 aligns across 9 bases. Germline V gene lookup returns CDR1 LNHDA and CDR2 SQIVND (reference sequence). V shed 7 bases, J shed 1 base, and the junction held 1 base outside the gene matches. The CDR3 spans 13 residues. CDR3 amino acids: CASNRGRNTEAFF. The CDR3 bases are TGTGCCAGTAACAGGGGGCGGAACACTGAAGCTTTCTTT.

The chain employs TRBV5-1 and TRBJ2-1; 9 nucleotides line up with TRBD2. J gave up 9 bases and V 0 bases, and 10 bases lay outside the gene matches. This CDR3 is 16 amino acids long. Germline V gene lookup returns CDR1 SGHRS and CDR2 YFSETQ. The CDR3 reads CASSLEGSGGTVEQFF. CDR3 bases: TGCGCCAGCAGCTTGGAAGGTAGCGGGGGAACGGTTGAGCAGTTCTTC.

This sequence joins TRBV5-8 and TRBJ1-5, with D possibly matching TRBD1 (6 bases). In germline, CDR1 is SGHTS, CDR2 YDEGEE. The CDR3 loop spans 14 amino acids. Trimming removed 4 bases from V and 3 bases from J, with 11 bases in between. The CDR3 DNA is TGTGCCAGCAGCGCTGGGGACACCAATCAGCCCCAGCATTTT. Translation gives CASSAGDTNQPQHF.

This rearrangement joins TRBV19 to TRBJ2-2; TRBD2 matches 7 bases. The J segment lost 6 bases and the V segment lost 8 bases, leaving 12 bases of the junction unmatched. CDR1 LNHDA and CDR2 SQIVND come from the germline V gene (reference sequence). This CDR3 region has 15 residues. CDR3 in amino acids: CASSPGGGISGELFF. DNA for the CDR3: TGTGCCAGTTCCCCCGGGGGAGGGATATCCGGGGAGCTGTTTTTT.

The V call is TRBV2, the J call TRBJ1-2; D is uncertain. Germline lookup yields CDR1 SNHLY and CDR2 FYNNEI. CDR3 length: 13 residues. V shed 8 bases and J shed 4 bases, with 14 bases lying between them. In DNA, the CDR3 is TGTGCCAGCTCCGGAGACCTAACCTATGGCTACACCTTC. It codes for CASSGDLTYGYTF.

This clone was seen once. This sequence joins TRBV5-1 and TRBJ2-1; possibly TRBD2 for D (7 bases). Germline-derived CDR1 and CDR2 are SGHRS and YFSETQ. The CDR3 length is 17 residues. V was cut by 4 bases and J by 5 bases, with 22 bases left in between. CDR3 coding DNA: TGCGCCAGCAGCCCACGAACCCTCAGCGGGGACAACAATGAGCAGTTCTTC. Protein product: CASSPRTLSGDNNEQFF.

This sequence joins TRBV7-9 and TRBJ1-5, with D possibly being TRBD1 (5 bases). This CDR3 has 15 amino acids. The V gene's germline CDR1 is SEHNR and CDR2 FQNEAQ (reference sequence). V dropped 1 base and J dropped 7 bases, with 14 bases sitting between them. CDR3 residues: CASSLGGSGGQPQHF. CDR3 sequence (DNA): TGTGCCAGCAGCTTAGGGGGGTCGGGAGGACAGCCCCAGCATTTT.

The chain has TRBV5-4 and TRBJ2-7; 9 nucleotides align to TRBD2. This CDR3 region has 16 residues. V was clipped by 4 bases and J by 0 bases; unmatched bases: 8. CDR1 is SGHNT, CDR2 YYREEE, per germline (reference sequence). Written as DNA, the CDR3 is TGTGCCAGCAGCGTCCCGGATAGCGGGGGCTCCTACGAGCAGTACTTC. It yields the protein CASSVPDSGGSYEQYF.

The chain's CDR3 is CASSAGGTAYEQYF. The CDR3 nucleotides are TGTGCCAGCAGCGCCGGGGGTACAGCCTACGAGCAGTACTTC. This chain links TRBV14 with TRBJ2-7, with TRBD2 as a possible D gene (6 bases). Germline V gene lookup returns CDR1 SGHDN and CDR2 FVKESK. The CDR3 is 14 residues long. Trimming removed 5 bases from V and 2 bases from J, with 13 bases in between. Drawing the rest from reference TRBV14 and TRBJ2-7, the complete variable domain is EAGVTQFPSHSVIEKGQTVTLRCDPISGHDNLYWYRRVMGKEIKFLLHFVKESKQDESGMPNNRFLAERTGGTYSTLKVQPAELEDSGVYFCASSAGGTAYEQYFGPGTRLTVT.